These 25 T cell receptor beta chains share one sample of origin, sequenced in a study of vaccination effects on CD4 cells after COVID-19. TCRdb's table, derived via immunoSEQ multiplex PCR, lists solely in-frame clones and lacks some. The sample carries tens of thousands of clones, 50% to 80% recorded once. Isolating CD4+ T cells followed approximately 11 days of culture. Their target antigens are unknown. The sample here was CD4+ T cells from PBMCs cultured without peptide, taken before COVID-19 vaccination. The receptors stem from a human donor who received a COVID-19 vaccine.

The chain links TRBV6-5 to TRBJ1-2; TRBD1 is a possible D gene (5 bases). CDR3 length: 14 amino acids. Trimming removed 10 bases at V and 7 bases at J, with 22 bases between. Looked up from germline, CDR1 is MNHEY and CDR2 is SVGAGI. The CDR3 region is CATSPGLVTGGYTF. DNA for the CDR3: TGTGCCACCTCTCCGGGGCTGGTTACGGGTGGCTACACCTTC.

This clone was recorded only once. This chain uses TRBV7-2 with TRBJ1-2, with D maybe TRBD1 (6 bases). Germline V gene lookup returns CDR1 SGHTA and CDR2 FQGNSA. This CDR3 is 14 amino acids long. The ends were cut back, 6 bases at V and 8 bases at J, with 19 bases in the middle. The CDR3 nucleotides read TGTGCCAGCAGTAACAGGGTTTCATTCGGGGGCTACACCTTC. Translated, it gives CASSNRVSFGGYTF.

This CDR3 reads CSVDFLSTDTQYF. In nucleotides, the CDR3 is TGCAGCGTAGACTTCCTGAGCACAGATACGCAGTATTTT. This chain joins TRBV29-1 and TRBJ2-3; D is unresolved. The CDR3 consists of 13 residues. The V and J ends lost 6 bases and 0 bases respectively, with 10 bases between them. Germline V gene lookup returns CDR1 SQVTM and CDR2 ANQGSEA.

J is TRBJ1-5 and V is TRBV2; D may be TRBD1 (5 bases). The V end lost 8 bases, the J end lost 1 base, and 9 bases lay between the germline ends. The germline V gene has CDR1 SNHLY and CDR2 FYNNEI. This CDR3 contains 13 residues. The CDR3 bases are TGTGCCAGCCGCAGGGAGAGCAATCAGCCCCAGCATTTT. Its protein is CASRRESNQPQHF.

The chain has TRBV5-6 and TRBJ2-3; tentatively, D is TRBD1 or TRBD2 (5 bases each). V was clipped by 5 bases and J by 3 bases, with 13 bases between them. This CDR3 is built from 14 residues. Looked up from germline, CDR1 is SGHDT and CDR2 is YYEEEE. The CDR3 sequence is CASSPGPKTDTQYF. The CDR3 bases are TGTGCCAGCAGTCCGGGACCCAAGACAGATACGCAGTATTTT.

The CDR3 protein is CASSLRAGKNTGELFF. The CDR3 coding sequence is TGTGCCAGCAGCCTGAGGGCGGGAAAAAACACCGGGGAGCTGTTTTTT. This sequence joins TRBV5-6 and TRBJ2-2, with D maybe TRBD2 (6 bases). The CDR3 has 16 residues. Germline V CDR1 and CDR2: SGHDT, YYEEEE. V was shortened by 4 bases and J by 2 bases, with 15 bases between the two germline ends.

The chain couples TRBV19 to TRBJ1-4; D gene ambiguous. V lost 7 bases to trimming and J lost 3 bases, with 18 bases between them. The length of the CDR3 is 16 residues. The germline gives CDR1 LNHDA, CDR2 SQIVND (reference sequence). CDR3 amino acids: CASTPERRRSNEKLFF. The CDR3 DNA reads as TGTGCCAGTACCCCAGAACGCCGACGGTCTAATGAAAAACTGTTTTTT.

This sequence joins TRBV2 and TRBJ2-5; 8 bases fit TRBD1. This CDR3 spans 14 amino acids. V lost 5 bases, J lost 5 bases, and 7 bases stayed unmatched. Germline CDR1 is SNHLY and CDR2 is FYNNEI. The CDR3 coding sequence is TGTGCCAGCAGTCTCGACAGGGGCTCGGAGACCCAGTACTTC. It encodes CASSLDRGSETQYF.

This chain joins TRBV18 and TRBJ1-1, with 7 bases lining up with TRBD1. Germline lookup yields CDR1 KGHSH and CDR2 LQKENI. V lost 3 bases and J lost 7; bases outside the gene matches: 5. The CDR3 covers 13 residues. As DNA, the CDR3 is TGTGCCAGCTCACCCCGGGACAGCTATGAAGCTTTCTTT. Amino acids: CASSPRDSYEAFF.

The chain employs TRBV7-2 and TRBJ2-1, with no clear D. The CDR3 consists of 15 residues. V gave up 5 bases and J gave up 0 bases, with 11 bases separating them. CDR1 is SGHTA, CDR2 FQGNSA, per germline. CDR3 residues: CASSQVGNSYNEQFF. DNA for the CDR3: TGTGCCAGCAGCCAAGTGGGTAACTCCTACAATGAGCAGTTCTTC.

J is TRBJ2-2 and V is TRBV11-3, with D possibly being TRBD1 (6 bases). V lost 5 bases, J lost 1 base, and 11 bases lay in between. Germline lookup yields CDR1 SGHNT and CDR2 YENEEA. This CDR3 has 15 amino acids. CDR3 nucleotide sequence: TGTGCCAGCAGCCCCGAGACAGGGAACACCGGGGAGCTGTTTTTT. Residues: CASSPETGNTGELFF.

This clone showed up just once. Here the CDR3 reads CASSTRDPKSIHEQYF. CDR3 nucleotide sequence: TGTGCCAGCAGCACCCGGGACCCCAAAAGCATCCACGAGCAGTACTTC. This chain connects TRBV5-4 to TRBJ2-7; D may correspond to TRBD1 or TRBD2 (5 bases each). The CDR3 consists of 16 residues. The V gene lost 4 bases and the J gene lost 5 bases, with 22 bases spanning the gap. CDR1 and CDR2 (germline): SGHNT, YYREEE (reference sequence).

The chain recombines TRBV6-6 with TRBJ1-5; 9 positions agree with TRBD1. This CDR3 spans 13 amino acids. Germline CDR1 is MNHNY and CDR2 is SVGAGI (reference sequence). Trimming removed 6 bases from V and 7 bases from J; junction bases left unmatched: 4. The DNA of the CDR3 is TGTGCCAGCAGCCGACAGGGGGAACAGCCCCAGCATTTT. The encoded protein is CASSRQGEQPQHF.

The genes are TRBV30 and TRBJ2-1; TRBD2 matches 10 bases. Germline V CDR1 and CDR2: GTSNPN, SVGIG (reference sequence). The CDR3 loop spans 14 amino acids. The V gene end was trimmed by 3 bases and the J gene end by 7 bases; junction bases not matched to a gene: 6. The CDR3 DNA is TGTGCCTGGAGGCGAGTAGCGGGAGGAAATGAGCAGTTCTTC. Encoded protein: CAWRRVAGGNEQFF. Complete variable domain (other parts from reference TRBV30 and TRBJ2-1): SQTIHQWPATLVQPVGSPLSLECTVEGTSNPNLYWYRQAAGRGLQLLFYSVGIGQISSEVPQNLSASRPQDRQFILSSKKLLLSDSGFYLCAWRRVAGGNEQFFGPGTRLTVL.

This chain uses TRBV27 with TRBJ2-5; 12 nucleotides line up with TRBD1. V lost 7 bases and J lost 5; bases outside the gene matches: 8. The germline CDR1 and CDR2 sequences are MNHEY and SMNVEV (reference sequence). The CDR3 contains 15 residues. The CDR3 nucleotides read TGTGCCAGCACCCCGGGACAGGGGGCGCAGGAGACCCAGTACTTC. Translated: CASTPGQGAQETQYF.

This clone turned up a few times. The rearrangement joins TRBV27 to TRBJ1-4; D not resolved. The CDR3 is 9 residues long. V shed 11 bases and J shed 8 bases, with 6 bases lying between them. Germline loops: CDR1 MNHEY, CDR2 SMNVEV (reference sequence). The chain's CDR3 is CALGEKLFF. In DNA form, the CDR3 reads TGTGCCTTAGGCGAAAAACTGTTTTTT.

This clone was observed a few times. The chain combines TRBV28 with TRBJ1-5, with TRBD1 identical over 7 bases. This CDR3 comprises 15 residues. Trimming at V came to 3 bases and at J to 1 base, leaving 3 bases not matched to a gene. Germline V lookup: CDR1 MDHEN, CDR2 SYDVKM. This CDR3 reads CASSFWDRSNQPQHF. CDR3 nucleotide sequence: TGTGCCAGCAGTTTTTGGGACAGAAGCAATCAGCCCCAGCATTTT.

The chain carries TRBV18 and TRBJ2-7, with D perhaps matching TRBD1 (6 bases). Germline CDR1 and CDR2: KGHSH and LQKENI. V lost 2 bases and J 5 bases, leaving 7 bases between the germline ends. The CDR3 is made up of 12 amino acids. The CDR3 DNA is TGTGCCAGCTCACCAGGGGGCCACGAGCAGTACTTC. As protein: CASSPGGHEQYF.

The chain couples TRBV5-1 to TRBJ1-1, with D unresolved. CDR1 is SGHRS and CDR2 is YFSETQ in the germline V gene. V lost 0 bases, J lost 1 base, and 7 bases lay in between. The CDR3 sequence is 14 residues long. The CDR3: CASSLGSTNTEAFF. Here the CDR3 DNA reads TGCGCCAGCAGCTTGGGCAGTACGAACACTGAAGCTTTCTTT.

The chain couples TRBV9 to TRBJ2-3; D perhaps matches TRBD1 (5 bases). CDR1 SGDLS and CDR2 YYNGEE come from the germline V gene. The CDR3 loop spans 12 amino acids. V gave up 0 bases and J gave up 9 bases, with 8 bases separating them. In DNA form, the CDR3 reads TGTGCCAGCAGCGTAGGGGCAGGGACGCAGTATTTT. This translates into CASSVGAGTQYF. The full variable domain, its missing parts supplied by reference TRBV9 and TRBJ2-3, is DSGVTQTPKHLITATGQRVTLRCSPRSGDLSVYWYQQSLDQGLQFLIQYYNGEERAKGNILERFSAQQFPDLHSELNLSSLELGDSALYFCASSVGAGTQYFGPGTRLTVL.

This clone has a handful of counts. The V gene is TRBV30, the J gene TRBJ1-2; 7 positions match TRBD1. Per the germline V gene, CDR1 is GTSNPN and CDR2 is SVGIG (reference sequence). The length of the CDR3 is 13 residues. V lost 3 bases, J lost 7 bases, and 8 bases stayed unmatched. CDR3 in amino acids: CAWSNGGQFGYTF. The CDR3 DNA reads TGTGCCTGGAGCAACGGGGGACAGTTTGGCTACACCTTC.

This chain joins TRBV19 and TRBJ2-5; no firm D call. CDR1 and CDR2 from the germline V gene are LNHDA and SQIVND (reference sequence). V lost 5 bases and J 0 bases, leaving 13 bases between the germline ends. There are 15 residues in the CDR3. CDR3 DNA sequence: TGTGCCAGTAGTTCTCGGACGGGCTACCAAGAGACCCAGTACTTC. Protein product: CASSSRTGYQETQYF.

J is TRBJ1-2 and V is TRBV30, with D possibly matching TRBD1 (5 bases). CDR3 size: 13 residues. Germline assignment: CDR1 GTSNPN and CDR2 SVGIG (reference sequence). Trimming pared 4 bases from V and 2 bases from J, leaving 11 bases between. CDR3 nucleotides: TGTGCCTGGACCCCAGGGTTAAACTATGGCTACACCTTC. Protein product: CAWTPGLNYGYTF.

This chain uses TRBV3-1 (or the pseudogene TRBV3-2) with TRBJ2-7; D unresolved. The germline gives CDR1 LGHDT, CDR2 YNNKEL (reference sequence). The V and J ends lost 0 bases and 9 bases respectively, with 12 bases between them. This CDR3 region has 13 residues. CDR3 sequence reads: CASSQELILRQYF. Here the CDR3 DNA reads TGTGCCAGCAGCCAAGAGCTAATTTTGAGGCAGTACTTC.

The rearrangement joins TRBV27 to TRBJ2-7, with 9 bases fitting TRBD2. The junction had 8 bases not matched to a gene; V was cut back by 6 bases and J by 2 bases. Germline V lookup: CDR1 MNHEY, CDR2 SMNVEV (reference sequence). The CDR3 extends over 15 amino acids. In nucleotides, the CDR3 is TGTGCCAGCAGCCTTAGCGGGAGTGTGCCCTACGAGCAGTACTTC. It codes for CASSLSGSVPYEQYF.